This entry lists 19 T cell receptor beta chains sequenced from one sample in a study of T-cell reconstitution after alpha-beta-depleted transplantation in children. As it was prepared, the TCRbeta library received unique molecular identifiers. TCRdb redid the calling of the PCR reads with MiXCR, one entry per CDR3 protein. The sample includes some 440,000 distinct CDR3 sequences, 16% of them seen just once. The specimen was PBMCs, mostly from graft donor cells, collected 360 days after TCRalphabeta/CD19-depleted stem cell transplant. All receptors come from a boy in the first two years of life who had a stem cell transplant for Wiskott-Aldrich syndrome, so the T cells may come from the graft donor.

This clonotype was detected only a few times. An end of the junction does not agree with germline; a read error may underlie this. The chain links TRBV6-2 or TRBV6-3 to TRBJ2-1; D is possibly TRBD2 (6 bases). Germline-derived CDR1 and CDR2 are MNHEY and SVGEGT. CDR3 length equals 11 residues. CDR3 DNA sequence: TGTGCCAGCAGTAACTCCTGGACTATTTTATTC. Amino acid sequence: CASSNSWTILF.

This clonotype turned up a few times. V usage is TRBV6-2 or TRBV6-3 and J usage is TRBJ2-7, with 7 bases lining up with TRBD1. The CDR3 sequence is 14 residues long. CDR1 and CDR2 from the germline V gene are MNHEY and SVGEGT. With V trimmed by 7 bases and J by 3 bases, 9 bases remained unmatched. CDR3 loop: CASTNRGKIYEQYF. The CDR3 DNA sequence: TGTGCCAGCACCAACAGGGGTAAGATCTACGAGCAGTACTTC.

The gene calls are TRBV30 and TRBJ2-5; D gene uncertain. The V gene lost 4 bases and the J gene lost 0 bases, with 9 bases spanning the gap. The CDR3 is made up of 13 amino acids. Germline CDR1 and CDR2: GTSNPN and SVGIG (reference sequence). CDR3 residues: CAWIGPNQETQYF. DNA of the CDR3: TGTGCCTGGATCGGCCCGAACCAAGAGACCCAGTACTTC.

This clonotype turned up a few times. The chain carries TRBV7-8 and TRBJ2-1; no definite D call. This CDR3 has 14 amino acids. V dropped 4 bases and J dropped 4 bases, with 11 bases sitting between them. The germline gives CDR1 SGHVS, CDR2 FQNEAQ. CDR3 DNA: TGTGCCAGCAGCTCCGGGCCAGATTACAATGAGCAGTTCTTC. Translated, it gives CASSSGPDYNEQFF.

Notes on this clonotype: The germline gene is not matched at one end of the junction; a read error may be the cause. The CDR3 DNA sequence: TGTGCCATCAGCGAGTTTGGGGTGAGGGTATCCTACGAGCAGTACTTC. Amino acid sequence: CAISEFGVRVSYEQYF. The chain recombines TRBV10-3 with TRBJ2-7; the D gene is possibly TRBD2 (5 bases). Germline V CDR1 and CDR2: ENHRY, SYGVKD. This CDR3 is built from 16 residues.

This clonotype appeared once. The rearrangement uses TRBV7-9 and TRBJ2-2; the D gene is possibly TRBD2 (5 bases). Germline V gene data show CDR1 as SEHNR and CDR2 as FQNEAQ (reference sequence). The CDR3 consists of 14 residues. Trimming took 5 bases from V and 7 from J, leaving 14 bases between them. The CDR3 region is CASSHGIPYGELFF. Written as DNA, the CDR3 is TGTGCCAGCAGCCACGGGATCCCATACGGGGAGCTGTTTTTT.

The rearrangement links TRBV28 to TRBJ2-2, with 7 bases identical to TRBD2. The CDR3 spans 17 residues. CDR1 and CDR2 from the germline V gene are MDHEN and SYDVKM. The V gene end was trimmed by 5 bases and the J gene end by 2 bases; junction bases not matched to a gene: 11. For the CDR3, the DNA is TGTGCCAGCAGTCCCCCCCCGGCTAGCGGAAACACCGGGGAGCTGTTTTTT. Encoded protein: CASSPPPASGNTGELFF.

This clonotype was seen only a few times. The chain combines TRBV20-1 with TRBJ2-5, with a weak D call TRBD1 (5 bases). Trimming removed 2 bases from V and 3 bases from J, with 13 bases in between. The V gene's germline CDR1 is DFQATT and CDR2 SNEGSKA (reference sequence). The CDR3 sequence is 14 residues long. CDR3 region: CSARRDRYEETQYF. The CDR3 DNA is TGCAGTGCTAGACGAGACAGATACGAAGAGACCCAGTACTTC.

The chain joins TRBV7-6 to TRBJ1-6; D is perhaps TRBD1 (6 bases). V was trimmed by 1 base and J by 10 bases, leaving 14 bases between them. The CDR3 consists of 15 residues. Per the germline V gene, CDR1 is SGHVS and CDR2 is FNYEAQ. DNA for the CDR3: TGTGCCAGCAGCTTAGTGTCAGGGGACCTCTCACCCCTCCACTTT. Its translation: CASSLVSGDLSPLHF.

This chain connects TRBV6-1 to TRBJ2-5; D is ambiguous. The CDR3 covers 15 residues. Trimming left V 5 bases short and J 4 bases short, with 17 bases between. The germline V gene has CDR1 MNHNS and CDR2 SASEGT. CDR3 bases: TGTGCCAGCAGTCCTCCCCACGGGCCAGGAGAGACCCAGTACTTC. It translates to CASSPPHGPGETQYF.

This clonotype appeared a few times. The chain has TRBV19 and TRBJ2-7; possibly TRBD2 for D (5 bases). Germline CDR1 is LNHDA and CDR2 is SQIVND (reference sequence). This CDR3 spans 14 amino acids. V gave up 3 bases and J gave up 4 bases, with 13 bases separating them. CDR3 DNA sequence: TGTGCCAGTAGTATCCTGGACGGAGGATACGAGCAGTACTTC. The encoded protein is CASSILDGGYEQYF.

This rearrangement joins TRBV20-1 to TRBJ2-5, with unresolved D. The germline V gene has CDR1 DFQATT and CDR2 SNEGSKA (reference sequence). Deletions cut 4 bases from V and 5 bases from J, with 11 bases between. The CDR3 runs 12 residues. CDR3 sequence reads: CSANGVLETQYF. The CDR3 DNA reads as TGCAGTGCTAATGGGGTTTTGGAGACCCAGTACTTC.

V usage is TRBV5-4 and J usage is TRBJ2-3; the D is unclear. The CDR3 spans 15 residues. V dropped 2 bases and J dropped 0 bases, with 10 bases sitting between them. The germline gives CDR1 SGHNT, CDR2 YYREEE (reference sequence). CDR3 coding DNA: TGTGCCAGCAGCTTCCAGCCGGGTAGCACAGATACGCAGTATTTT. Translated: CASSFQPGSTDTQYF.

The V call is TRBV28, the J call TRBJ2-3; 11 nucleotides line up with TRBD2. V trimming: 2 bases; J trimming: 4 bases; junction bases outside the gene matches: 5. CDR1 is MDHEN, CDR2 SYDVKM, per germline. This CDR3 region has 16 residues. The CDR3 nucleotides are TGTGCCAGCAGTTTAATAGCGGGGGGGCCCGCAGATACGCAGTATTTT. This translates into CASSLIAGGPADTQYF.

This clonotype has more than one count but fewer than ten. The V gene is TRBV7-9, the J gene TRBJ1-2; D is unresolved. The length of the CDR3 is 16 residues. CDR1 is SEHNR and CDR2 is FQNEAQ in the germline V gene (reference sequence). Between the trimmed V and J ends, which lost 5 bases and 1 base, there was a span of 17 bases. The CDR3: CASSRTSRVLNYGYTF. For the CDR3, the DNA is TGTGCCAGCAGCCGCACATCTCGGGTCCTTAACTATGGCTACACCTTC. Looking up the rest from reference TRBV7-9 and TRBJ1-2 gives the full variable domain: DTGVSQNPRHKITKRGQNVTFRCDPISEHNRLYWYRQTLGQGPEFLTYFQNEAQLEKSRLLSDRFSAERPKGSFSTLEIQRTEQGDSAMYLCASSRTSRVLNYGYTFGSGTRLTVV.

V and J are TRBV7-9 and TRBJ2-7; D not certain. Between the trimmed V and J ends, which lost 5 bases and 7 bases, there was a span of 24 bases. Germline CDR1 and CDR2: SEHNR and FQNEAQ (reference sequence). This CDR3 contains 16 residues. For the CDR3, the DNA is TGTGCCAGCAGCCCCCGATTGGCGGCGTCTAAGGGTGAGCAGTACTTC. As protein: CASSPRLAASKGEQYF.

This clonotype was observed a handful of times. This chain links TRBV28 with TRBJ2-4, with 7 positions matching TRBD2. CDR1 is MDHEN and CDR2 is SYDVKM in the germline V gene. The trim removed 0 bases at V and 6 bases at J, leaving 5 bases unmatched. The CDR3 length is 15 residues. CDR3 protein: CASSLWGGPRNIQYF. As DNA, the CDR3 is TGTGCCAGCAGTTTATGGGGAGGGCCGCGAAACATTCAGTACTTC.

This clonotype was seen only a few times. The chain links TRBV7-2 to TRBJ2-7; TRBD1 aligns across 7 bases. Trimming at V came to 1 base and at J to 2 bases, leaving 5 bases not matched to a gene. The CDR3 covers 15 residues. The V gene's germline CDR1 is SGHTA and CDR2 FQGNSA. DNA of the CDR3: TGTGCCAGCAGCTTAGAAGGGACAGCAGCCTACGAGCAGTACTTC. Translated, it gives CASSLEGTAAYEQYF.

The rearrangement joins TRBV29-1 to TRBJ1-1, with D hard to call. The V gene lost 3 bases and the J gene lost 1 base, with 9 bases spanning the gap. The CDR3 is 13 residues long. The germline V gene has CDR1 SQVTM and CDR2 ANQGSEA. CDR3 DNA: TGCAGCGTTGACGTTCGACAGAACACTGAAGCTTTCTTT. It codes for CSVDVRQNTEAFF.